Below, 10 T cell receptor beta chains from the same sample are listed, as sequenced in a study of cytomegalovirus exposure and HLA in healthy donors. This PCR relied on a set of 60 Vbeta primers and 13 Jbeta primers. Using immunoSEQ multiplex PCR, the repertoire was profiled, and TCRdb retains in-frame clones only, with some absent. The sample gives approximately 90,000 clones, 76% of which show up once; around 2.9% is in the top ten. Sequencing was done on a sample of PBMCs. These receptors were collected from a man in his forties or fifties in good health and CMV-seronegative.

The V and J genes are TRBV30 and TRBJ1-1, with TRBD1 matching 11 bases. Germline CDR1 and CDR2: GTSNPN and SVGIG (reference sequence). With V trimmed by 4 bases and J by 4 bases, 5 bases remained unmatched. This CDR3 spans 14 amino acids. The CDR3 spells CAWIRTGGFTEAFF. The CDR3, as DNA: TGTGCCTGGATTAGGACAGGGGGCTTCACTGAAGCTTTCTTT.

The genes are TRBV5-1 and TRBJ1-4; D remains unclear. The CDR3 has 13 residues. Germline V gene lookup returns CDR1 SGHRS and CDR2 YFSETQ. V lost 6 bases, J lost 5 bases, and 11 bases lay in between. The CDR3 nucleotides are TGCGCCAGCACGTCGGGGTTCAATGAAAAACTGTTTTTT. Encoded protein: CASTSGFNEKLFF.

This clone came up a few times. The rearrangement uses TRBV5-4 and TRBJ1-1; 8 bases line up with TRBD1. V shed 4 bases and J 3 bases; nucleotides not matched to a gene: 5. CDR1 and CDR2 (germline): SGHNT, YYREEE (reference sequence). This CDR3 region has 14 residues. The chain's CDR3 is CASSLDRADTEAFF. The CDR3 DNA reads as TGTGCCAGCAGCCTGGACAGGGCGGACACTGAAGCTTTCTTT.

The rearrangement uses TRBV7-3 and TRBJ2-3; TRBD2 agrees at 7 bases. V lost 2 bases, J lost 2 bases, and 4 bases stayed unmatched. This CDR3 has 15 residues. The V gene's germline CDR1 is SGHTA and CDR2 FQGTGA. For the CDR3, the DNA is TGTGCCAGCAGCTTAGGAAGACTAGCCACAGATACGCAGTATTTT. Amino acid sequence: CASSLGRLATDTQYF.

This chain joins TRBV27 and TRBJ2-7; no clear D gene. Between the trimmed V and J ends, which lost 5 bases and 0 bases, there was a span of 17 bases. The germline gives CDR1 MNHEY, CDR2 SMNVEV (reference sequence). The CDR3 has 16 residues. CDR3 residues: CASSPNRHMSSYEQYF. CDR3 sequence (DNA): TGTGCCAGCAGTCCGAACAGACACATGAGCTCCTACGAGCAGTACTTC.

CDR3 loop: CACSLGGVYEQYF. CDR3 DNA sequence: TGTGCCTGCTCTTTAGGGGGTGTCTACGAGCAGTACTTC. V usage is TRBV6-6 and J usage is TRBJ2-7, with D perhaps TRBD1 (6 bases). The germline CDR1 and CDR2 sequences are MNHNY and SVGAGI (reference sequence). Trimming stripped 11 bases from V and 3 bases from J, with 17 bases between. This CDR3 has 13 residues.

The J gene is TRBJ2-7, the V gene TRBV28; D ambiguous. The CDR3 contains 12 residues. Germline CDR1 reads MDHEN; CDR2 reads SYDVKM. V was clipped by 5 bases and J by 3 bases, with 8 bases between them. DNA of the CDR3: TGTGCCAGCAGTCCCGGTAACTACGAGCAGTACTTC. It encodes CASSPGNYEQYF.

V usage is TRBV4-3 and J usage is TRBJ1-5, with D perhaps TRBD1 (6 bases). This CDR3 comprises 16 residues. V lost 0 bases, J lost 2 bases, and 11 bases lay in between. The germline CDR1 and CDR2 sequences are LGHNA and YSLEER. The CDR3 loop reads CASSQESAGGNQPQHF. The CDR3 DNA sequence: TGCGCCAGCAGCCAAGAATCAGCAGGGGGCAATCAGCCCCAGCATTTT.

The count of this clone is one. This chain links TRBV6-5 with TRBJ1-3, with no clear D. The V end lost 6 bases, the J end lost 10 bases, and 13 bases lay between the germline ends. Germline CDR1 MNHEY, CDR2 SVGAGI. The CDR3 spans 12 residues. CDR3 in DNA: TGTGCCAGCAGCTCAGGCCATAGAACCATATATTTT. As protein: CASSSGHRTIYF.

The rearrangement joins TRBV6-5 to TRBJ1-3; D not certain. Trimming cost V 0 bases and J 0 bases, with 6 bases left between them. Germline V CDR1 and CDR2: MNHEY, SVGAGI. The CDR3 is 15 residues long. The CDR3 bases are TGTGCCAGCAGTTACTCGAGATACTCTGGAAACACCATATATTTT. This translates into CASSYSRYSGNTIYF.